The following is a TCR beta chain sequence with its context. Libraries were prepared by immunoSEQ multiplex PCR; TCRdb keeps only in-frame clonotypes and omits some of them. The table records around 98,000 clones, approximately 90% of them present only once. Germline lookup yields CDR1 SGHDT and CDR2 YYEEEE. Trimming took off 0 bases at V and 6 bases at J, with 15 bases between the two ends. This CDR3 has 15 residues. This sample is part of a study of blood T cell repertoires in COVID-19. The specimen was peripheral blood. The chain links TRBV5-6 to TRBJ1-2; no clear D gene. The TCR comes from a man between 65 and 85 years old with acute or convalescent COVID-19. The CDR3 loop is CASSLGTLAPHGYTF. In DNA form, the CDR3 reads TGTGCCAGCAGCTTGGGGACTCTTGCACCCCATGGCTACACCTTC.